The 10 T cell receptor beta chains below come from one sample, sequenced in a study of blood T cell repertoires in COVID-19. Here immunoSEQ multiplex PCR was the method, and the copy in TCRdb shows in-frame clones only, minus some. The profile shows approximately 670,000 clones, more than 80% of them singletons. Sequenced input: peripheral blood. The receptor source for this set is a woman aged 18-29 years with acute or convalescent COVID-19.

The genes are TRBV5-6 and TRBJ2-2; a possible D gene is TRBD2 (5 bases). CDR3 length: 13 residues. Germline loops: CDR1 SGHDT, CDR2 YYEEEE. With 5 bases removed from V and 2 bases from J, the gap between germline ends came to 7 bases. The chain's CDR3 is CASSRGNTGELFF. The CDR3 DNA reads as TGTGCCAGCAGTCGGGGTAACACCGGGGAGCTGTTTTTT.

This clone was detected a few times. The chain is built from TRBV28 and TRBJ2-7; 9 bases fit TRBD1. Germline assignment: CDR1 MDHEN and CDR2 SYDVKM. The trim removed 6 bases at V and 4 bases at J, leaving 13 bases unmatched. The CDR3 runs 16 residues. The chain's CDR3 is CASRGQGHPRGYEQYF. For the CDR3, the DNA is TGTGCCAGCAGAGGACAGGGGCACCCCCGGGGGTACGAGCAGTACTTC.

V usage is TRBV10-3 and J usage is TRBJ1-1; a weak D match, TRBD1 (6 bases). The CDR3 runs to 16 residues. The V and J ends lost 10 bases and 9 bases respectively, with 30 bases between them. In germline, CDR1 is ENHRY, CDR2 SYGVKD. The CDR3 reads CATGLGASLPLDKAFF. CDR3 nucleotides: TGTGCCACGGGCCTGGGGGCTTCCCTCCCCCTAGATAAAGCTTTCTTT.

The J gene is TRBJ1-2, the V gene TRBV7-9; weak D call: TRBD1 (5 bases). CDR1 and CDR2 from the germline V gene are SEHNR and FQNEAQ (reference sequence). The V and J ends lost 5 bases and 6 bases respectively, with 13 bases between them. The CDR3 runs 13 residues. CDR3 DNA sequence: TGTGCCAGCAGCCCGCAGGCAGGGAATGGCTACACCTTC. Translation gives CASSPQAGNGYTF. The variable domain in full, completed from reference TRBV7-9 and TRBJ1-2, reads DTGVSQNPRHKITKRGQNVTFRCDPISEHNRLYWYRQTLGQGPEFLTYFQNEAQLEKSRLLSDRFSAERPKGSFSTLEIQRTEQGDSAMYLCASSPQAGNGYTFGSGTRLTVV.

The chain uses TRBV14 and TRBJ2-7; D unclear. Trimming stripped 4 bases from V and 3 bases from J, with 7 bases between. Per the germline V gene, CDR1 is SGHDN and CDR2 is FVKESK. This CDR3 is built from 12 residues. The CDR3 bases are TGTGCCAGCAGCCGAGTTTTCTACGAGCAGTACTTC. Encoded protein: CASSRVFYEQYF.

This chain uses TRBV3-1 (or the pseudogene TRBV3-2) with TRBJ2-2; D is perhaps TRBD2 (6 bases). The germline V gene encodes CDR1 LGHDT and CDR2 YNNKEL (reference sequence). This CDR3 has 17 amino acids. The germline V and J ends were trimmed by 6 bases and 7 bases, with 24 bases remaining between them. CDR3 loop: CASRPSGLLSGYGELFF. DNA for the CDR3: TGTGCCAGCAGACCCTCGGGACTCCTTTCCGGGTACGGGGAGCTGTTTTTT.

This sequence joins TRBV21-1 and TRBJ2-3; the table's D call TRBD2 went unverified against the DNA. TRBV21-1 is labeled a pseudogene. CDR3 size: 15 residues. CDR3 DNA: TGTGCCAGCAGCACGCTAGCGGGGTACGAAGATACGCAGTATTTT. Translated, it gives CASSTLAGYEDTQYF.

The V call is TRBV18, the J call TRBJ2-5, with 7 nucleotides matching TRBD2. Germline lookup yields CDR1 KGHSH and CDR2 LQKENI. J lost 5 bases, V lost 2 bases, and 5 bases had no gene match. There are 14 residues in the CDR3. The CDR3 sequence: CASSPRRGSETQYF. The CDR3 nucleotides are TGTGCCAGCTCACCAAGGCGGGGGTCGGAGACCCAGTACTTC.

V and J are TRBV7-9 and TRBJ1-2; D ambiguous. The CDR3 extends over 14 amino acids. Trimming cost V 6 bases and J 3 bases, with 14 bases left between them. CDR1 is SEHNR, CDR2 FQNEAQ, per germline (reference sequence). For the CDR3, the DNA is TGTGCCAGCAGTTTCGGGTCTTCAGACTATGGCTACACCTTC. It is translated as CASSFGSSDYGYTF. Based on the CDR3 plus reference TRBV7-9 and TRBJ1-2, the full variable domain is DTGVSQNPRHKITKRGQNVTFRCDPISEHNRLYWYRQTLGQGPEFLTYFQNEAQLEKSRLLSDRFSAERPKGSFSTLEIQRTEQGDSAMYLCASSFGSSDYGYTFGSGTRLTVV.

The chain combines TRBV9 with TRBJ2-1, with 7 bases lining up with TRBD2. Germline V lookup: CDR1 SGDLS, CDR2 YYNGEE. The V segment lost 3 bases and the J segment 3 bases; nucleotides outside the gene matches: 6. The CDR3 contains 15 residues. CDR3 sequence: CASSGGGRDYNEQFF. The CDR3 DNA is TGTGCCAGCAGCGGCGGGGGACGGGACTACAATGAGCAGTTCTTC.